One and the same sample provided the 25 T cell receptor beta chains below, sequenced in a study of blood T cell repertoires in COVID-19 (dated by TCRdb to about 2020). The library was prepared using the immunoSEQ multiplex PCR assay. TCRdb re-hosts the immuneACCESS table, in-frame sequences only. Its copies lack some clones; in the studies checked, an unresolved V gene accounts for under half of them, and the cause for the rest is not known. This sample gives approximately 63,000 clones in total; about 70% of them show up just once. The leading ten clones occupy approximately 52% of the sample. Sequences were obtained from peripheral blood. These receptors were obtained from an elderly woman with acute or convalescent COVID-19.

The CDR3 coding sequence is TGTGCCAGCAGCCACGACAGTGTCTCCTACGAGCAGTACTTC. Protein: CASSHDSVSYEQYF. This chain connects TRBV7-6 to TRBJ2-7; possibly TRBD1 for D (5 bases). CDR3 length: 14 residues. Germline CDR1 SGHVS, CDR2 FNYEAQ. Between the trimmed V and J ends, which lost 5 bases and 0 bases, there was a span of 11 bases.

The chain is built from TRBV6-2 or TRBV6-3 and TRBJ1-2, with 8 bases fitting TRBD1. Germline V gene lookup returns CDR1 MNHEY and CDR2 SVGEGT. Unmatched junction bases numbered 6, after V lost 4 bases and J lost 2 bases. CDR3 length: 15 amino acids. CDR3 sequence: CASSSLHRGNYGYTF. Written as DNA, the CDR3 is TGTGCCAGCAGTTCCCTCCACAGGGGGAACTATGGCTACACCTTC.

The V call is TRBV18, the J call TRBJ1-4; TRBD1 matches at 7 bases. Trimming removed 8 bases from V and 2 bases from J; junction bases left unmatched: 2. The CDR3 contains 13 residues. The germline V gene encodes CDR1 KGHSH and CDR2 LQKENI. CDR3 nucleotides: TGTGCCAGCATCAGGGGGACTAATGAAAAACTGTTTTTT. Its protein is CASIRGTNEKLFF.

The table lists this clone with a few counts. This chain links TRBV28 with TRBJ1-5; D is unclear. CDR1 MDHEN and CDR2 SYDVKM come from the germline V gene. The CDR3 spans 16 residues. V was trimmed by 3 bases and J by 1 base, leaving 13 bases between them. CDR3 protein: CASSFPLARSNQPQHF. The CDR3 DNA is TGTGCCAGCAGTTTTCCCCTCGCCAGGAGCAATCAGCCCCAGCATTTT.

This chain's CDR3 is CASRFDRGQETQYF. The CDR3 DNA reads as TGTGCCAGTAGGTTCGACAGGGGACAAGAGACCCAGTACTTC. The rearrangement links TRBV19 to TRBJ2-5, with 8 bases fitting TRBD1. CDR1 is LNHDA and CDR2 is SQIVND in the germline V gene (reference sequence). The CDR3 covers 14 residues. Trimming cost V 6 bases and J 2 bases; bases outside gene matches: 5.

The chain recombines TRBV20-1 with TRBJ2-7, with 8 bases aligning to TRBD2. The V gene end was trimmed by 3 bases and the J gene end by 4 bases; junction bases not matched to a gene: 2. This CDR3 region has 12 residues. The germline V gene has CDR1 DFQATT and CDR2 SNEGSKA (reference sequence). The CDR3, as DNA: TGCAGTGCTAGTGGCGGGAGGTACGAGCAGTACTTC. Translated, it gives CSASGGRYEQYF.

The J gene is TRBJ1-1, the V gene TRBV27, with TRBD1 identical over 7 bases. The CDR3 runs to 14 residues. Unmatched junction bases numbered 8, after V lost 5 bases and J lost 5 bases. Per the germline V gene, CDR1 is MNHEY and CDR2 is SMNVEV (reference sequence). CDR3 sequence: CASSQPDRETEAFF. CDR3 sequence (DNA): TGTGCCAGCAGTCAACCCGACAGGGAGACTGAAGCTTTCTTT.

The V and J genes are TRBV28 and TRBJ1-5; D may be TRBD1 (6 bases). The CDR3 length is 15 residues. Germline V gene lookup returns CDR1 MDHEN and CDR2 SYDVKM. V shed 3 bases and J shed 6 bases, with 15 bases lying between them. The CDR3, as DNA: TGTGCCAGCAGTTTCGGGAGGGGGAGGACTCAGCCCCAGCATTTT. Its protein product is CASSFGRGRTQPQHF.

For the CDR3, the DNA is TGTGCCAGTAGTAGGGGGACTTCTCGCACAGATACGCAGTATTTT. It codes for CASSRGTSRTDTQYF. The chain is built from TRBV19 and TRBJ2-3; D is possibly TRBD2 (6 bases). The V and J ends lost 4 bases and 1 base respectively, with 12 bases between them. Germline CDR1 reads LNHDA; CDR2 reads SQIVND (reference sequence). The CDR3 extends over 15 amino acids.

The V and J genes are TRBV2 and TRBJ2-5; a weak D match, TRBD1 (6 bases). Per germline, CDR1 SNHLY and CDR2 FYNNEI. V was shortened by 7 bases and J by 5 bases, with 14 bases between the two germline ends. CDR3 length: 13 amino acids. CDR3 in amino acids: CASNRDLLETQYF. In DNA form, the CDR3 reads TGTGCCAGCAACAGGGACCTTCTGGAGACCCAGTACTTC. The whole variable domain, remainder taken from reference TRBV2 and TRBJ2-5, is EPEVTQTPSHQVTQMGQEVILRCVPISNHLYFYWYRQILGQKVEFLVSFYNNEISEKSEIFDDQFSVERPDGSNFTLKIRSTKLEDSAMYFCASNRDLLETQYFGPGTRLLVL.

The chain links TRBV3-1 (or the pseudogene TRBV3-2) to TRBJ1-1, with 11 bases fitting TRBD1. CDR1 LGHDT and CDR2 YNNKEL come from the germline V gene (reference sequence). The CDR3 length is 17 residues. V gave up 4 bases and J gave up 4 bases; unmatched junction bases: 11. CDR3 in amino acids: CASSPGTGGPMGTEAFF. CDR3 nucleotides: TGTGCCAGCAGCCCTGGGACAGGGGGACCGATGGGCACTGAAGCTTTCTTT.

The chain combines TRBV6-6 with TRBJ2-3, with 9 nucleotides matching TRBD2. V lost 6 bases to trimming and J lost 1 base; unmatched junction nucleotides: 5. CDR1 is MNHNY and CDR2 is SVGAGI in the germline V gene (reference sequence). CDR3 length equals 15 residues. CDR3 sequence (DNA): TGTGCCAGCAGAAATAGCGGGAGAGGCACAGATACGCAGTATTTT. Translating gives CASRNSGRGTDTQYF.

Only a few counts were recorded for this clone. The chain recombines TRBV7-9 with TRBJ1-1, with TRBD1 matching over 7 bases. The CDR3 has 13 amino acids. J was trimmed by 3 bases and V by 5 bases; bases with no gene match: 3. Germline V gene data show CDR1 as SEHNR and CDR2 as FQNEAQ (reference sequence). The CDR3 is CASSPQGDTEAFF. CDR3 bases: TGTGCCAGCAGCCCCCAGGGGGACACTGAAGCTTTCTTT.

V is TRBV28 and J is TRBJ1-5; TRBD1 agrees at 8 bases. Germline CDR1 MDHEN, CDR2 SYDVKM. V shed 7 bases and J 5 bases; nucleotides not matched to a gene: 7. The CDR3 is made up of 14 amino acids. The CDR3 DNA sequence: TGTGCCAGCACAAGGAACAGGGGGTATCAGCCCCAGCATTTT. Its protein is CASTRNRGYQPQHF.

V usage is TRBV7-2 and J usage is TRBJ1-2; no clear D gene. CDR1 and CDR2 from the germline V gene are SGHTA and FQGNSA. This CDR3 has 15 residues. With 3 bases removed from V and 2 bases from J, the gap between germline ends came to 13 bases. CDR3 sequence: CASSLRSRENYGYTF. DNA for the CDR3: TGTGCCAGCAGCTTGAGAAGTCGGGAAAACTATGGCTACACCTTC.

The V call is TRBV28, the J call TRBJ2-7; 10 bases match TRBD1. Trimming cost V 6 bases and J 7 bases; bases outside gene matches: 9. There are 14 residues in the CDR3. The V gene's germline CDR1 is MDHEN and CDR2 SYDVKM. In DNA form, the CDR3 reads TGTGCCAGCAGAGCCCCGGGACAGGGGATTGAGCAGTACTTC. Amino acid sequence: CASRAPGQGIEQYF.

This chain connects TRBV18 to TRBJ2-5; TRBD1 matches at 7 bases. This CDR3 spans 15 amino acids. Trimming cost V 3 bases and J 5 bases; bases outside gene matches: 9. The V gene's germline CDR1 is KGHSH and CDR2 LQKENI. The DNA for the CDR3 is TGTGCCAGCTCACCTCAAAGGGGGCAAAAGGAGACCCAGTACTTC. Protein product: CASSPQRGQKETQYF. Full variable domain (remainder filled in from reference TRBV18 and TRBJ2-5): NAGVMQNPRHLVRRRGQEARLRCSPMKGHSHVYWYRQLPEEGLKFMVYLQKENIIDESGMPKERFSAEFPKEGPSILRIQQVVRGDSAAYFCASSPQRGQKETQYFGPGTRLLVL.

This chain joins TRBV12-3 or TRBV12-4 and TRBJ2-3; possible D gene TRBD1, 5 bases. Trimming shortened V by 6 bases and J by 5 bases, and 12 bases separated the two germline ends. The CDR3 runs to 13 residues. CDR3 nucleotide sequence: TGTGCCAGCAGGGAAGGGGCAAGAGATACGCAGTATTTT. Its protein is CASREGARDTQYF.

This chain joins TRBV4-2 and TRBJ1-2; weak D call: TRBD1 (5 bases). V was clipped by 3 bases and J by 4 bases, with 24 bases between them. The CDR3 has 18 amino acids. CDR1 and CDR2 from the germline V gene are LGHNA and YNFKEQ. CDR3 sequence: CASSHLGTGVREAYGYTF. DNA for the CDR3: TGTGCCAGCAGCCACTTAGGGACTGGGGTTAGGGAGGCCTATGGCTACACCTTC.

The chain carries TRBV24-1 and TRBJ2-5; 16 positions agree with TRBD2. The CDR3 loop spans 16 amino acids. After removal of 4 bases from V and 2 bases from J, the junction contained 0 bases not matched to a gene. Germline CDR1 reads KGHDR; CDR2 reads SFDVKD. The CDR3 sequence: CATSEGLAGGQETQYF. CDR3 in DNA: TGTGCCACCAGTGAGGGACTAGCGGGAGGGCAAGAGACCCAGTACTTC.

V and J are TRBV6-5 and TRBJ2-3, with TRBD1 matching over 7 bases. V lost 4 bases to trimming and J lost 2 bases; unmatched junction nucleotides: 6. The germline CDR1 and CDR2 sequences are MNHEY and SVGAGI. CDR3 length: 15 residues. This CDR3 reads CASSSRTGLTDTQYF. The CDR3 DNA follows: TGTGCCAGCAGTTCCCGGACAGGACTCACAGATACGCAGTATTTT.

The chain employs TRBV7-9 and TRBJ1-2; D remains unclear. Trimming pared 5 bases from V and 2 bases from J, leaving 12 bases between. The CDR3 totals 14 residues. Germline CDR1 and CDR2: SEHNR and FQNEAQ (reference sequence). The DNA for the CDR3 is TGTGCCAGCAGCCCGGGAAGGGCCAACTATGGCTACACCTTC. Amino acid sequence: CASSPGRANYGYTF. The entire variable domain, with the rest obtained from reference TRBV7-9 and TRBJ1-2, is as follows: DTGVSQNPRHKITKRGQNVTFRCDPISEHNRLYWYRQTLGQGPEFLTYFQNEAQLEKSRLLSDRFSAERPKGSFSTLEIQRTEQGDSAMYLCASSPGRANYGYTFGSGTRLTVV.

In its sample, this clone was seen once. V gene TRBV15 combines with J gene TRBJ2-3; 11 bases align to TRBD2. Trimming took 4 bases from V and 0 from J; bases not matched to a gene: 3. The length of the CDR3 is 16 residues. Germline V gene lookup returns CDR1 LNHNV and CDR2 YYDKDF (reference sequence). The CDR3 coding sequence is TGTGCCACCAGCACCAGACTAGCGGGAAGCACAGATACGCAGTATTTT. It yields the protein CATSTRLAGSTDTQYF.

This clone was picked up one time. This chain uses TRBV6-2 or TRBV6-3 with TRBJ1-5; 8 nucleotides match TRBD1. The germline CDR1 and CDR2 sequences are MNHEY and SVGEGT. The CDR3 runs 15 residues. V shed 8 bases, J shed 3 bases, and the junction held 9 bases outside the gene matches. The CDR3 protein is CASGPDREDNQPQHF. For the CDR3, the DNA is TGTGCCAGCGGCCCGGACAGGGAGGACAATCAGCCCCAGCATTTT.

The rearrangement joins TRBV28 to TRBJ2-1; TRBD2 matches 11 bases. The CDR3 sequence is 16 residues long. Germline assignment: CDR1 MDHEN and CDR2 SYDVKM. The V segment lost 7 bases and the J segment 4 bases; nucleotides outside the gene matches: 9. CDR3 nucleotide sequence: TGTGCCAGCACCATCGCGACTAGCGGGACGTACAATGAGCAGTTCTTC. Translating it yields CASTIATSGTYNEQFF.